This T cell receptor (beta chain) was captured in a study of PD-1 blockade in classical Hodgkin lymphoma. Study findings and constraints: Researchers reported that CD4+ TCR diversity, though not CD8+, rose significantly by C4D1.

All trial patients relapsed after autologous stem cell transplantation. Progressive disease, partial response or complete response was each patient's best response. Comments on this clone: Its antigen is not known.

The CDR3 is 13 amino acids. The V end lost 5 bases, the J end lost 5 bases, and 12 bases lay between the germline ends. CDR1 and CDR2 (germline): MGHDK, SYGVNS. Generated by immunoSEQ multiplex PCR, the TCRdb table keeps only in-frame clones and is missing some. The sample has some 40,000 clones, 69% seen once; the top ten hold over 12%. This TCR came from a human donor with classical Hodgkin lymphoma. This rearrangement joins TRBV25-1 to TRBJ1-1; D possibly corresponds to TRBD1 (5 bases). The sample consisted of peripheral blood mononuclear cells (PBMCs), taken before the second cycle of nivolumab. The CDR3, as DNA: TGTGCCAGCAGTTTACAAGGACAAACTGAAGCTTTCTTT. Encoded protein: CASSLQGQTEAFF.